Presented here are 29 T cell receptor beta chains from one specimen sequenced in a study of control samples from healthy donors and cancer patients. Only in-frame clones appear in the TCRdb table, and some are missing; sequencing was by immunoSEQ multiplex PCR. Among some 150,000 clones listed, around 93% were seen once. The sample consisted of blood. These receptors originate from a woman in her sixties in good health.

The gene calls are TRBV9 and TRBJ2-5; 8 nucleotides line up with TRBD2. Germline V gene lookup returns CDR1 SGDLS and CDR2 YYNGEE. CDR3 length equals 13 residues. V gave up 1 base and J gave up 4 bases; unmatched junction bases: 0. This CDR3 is CASSVSGRETQYF. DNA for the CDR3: TGTGCCAGCAGCGTAAGCGGGAGAGAGACCCAGTACTTC.

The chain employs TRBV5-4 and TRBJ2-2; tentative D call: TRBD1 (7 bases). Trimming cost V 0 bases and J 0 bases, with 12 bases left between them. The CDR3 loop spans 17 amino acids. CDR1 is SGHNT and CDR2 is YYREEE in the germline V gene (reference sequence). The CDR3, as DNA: TGTGCCAGCAGCTTGGCAGGGGGACTTGCGAACACCGGGGAGCTGTTTTTT. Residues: CASSLAGGLANTGELFF.

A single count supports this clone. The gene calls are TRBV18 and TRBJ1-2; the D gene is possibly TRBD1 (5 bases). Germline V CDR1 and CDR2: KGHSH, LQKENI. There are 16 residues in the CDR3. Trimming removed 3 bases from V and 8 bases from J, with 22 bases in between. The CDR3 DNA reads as TGTGCCAGCTCACCTCCCCTGGCAGGGCTCGGTGTAGGCTACACCTTC. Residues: CASSPPLAGLGVGYTF.

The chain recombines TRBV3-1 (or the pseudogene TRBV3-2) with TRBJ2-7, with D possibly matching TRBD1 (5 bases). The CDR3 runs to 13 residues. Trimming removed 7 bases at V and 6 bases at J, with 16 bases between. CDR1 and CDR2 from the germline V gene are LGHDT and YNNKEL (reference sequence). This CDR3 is CASTSGISGEQYF. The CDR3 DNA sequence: TGTGCCAGCACCTCAGGGATCTCGGGCGAGCAGTACTTC.

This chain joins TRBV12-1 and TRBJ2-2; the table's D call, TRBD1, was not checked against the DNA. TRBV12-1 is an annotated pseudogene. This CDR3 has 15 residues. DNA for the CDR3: TGTGCCAGCAGCGGGGCCGGGACAGTCCACCGGGAGCTGTTTTTT. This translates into CASSGAGTVHRELFF.

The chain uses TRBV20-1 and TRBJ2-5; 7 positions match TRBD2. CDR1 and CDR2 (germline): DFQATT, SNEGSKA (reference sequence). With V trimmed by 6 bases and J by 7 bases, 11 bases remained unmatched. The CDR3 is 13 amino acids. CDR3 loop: CSASLAALPTQYF. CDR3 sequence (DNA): TGCAGTGCAAGTCTAGCGGCCTTACCGACCCAGTACTTC.

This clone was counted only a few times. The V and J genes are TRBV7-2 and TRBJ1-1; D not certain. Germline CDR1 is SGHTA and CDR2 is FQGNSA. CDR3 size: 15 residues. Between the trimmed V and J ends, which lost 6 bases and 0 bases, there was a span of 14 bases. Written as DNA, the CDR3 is TGTGCCAGCAGTTTGACACTCTTCATGAACACTGAAGCTTTCTTT. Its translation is CASSLTLFMNTEAFF.

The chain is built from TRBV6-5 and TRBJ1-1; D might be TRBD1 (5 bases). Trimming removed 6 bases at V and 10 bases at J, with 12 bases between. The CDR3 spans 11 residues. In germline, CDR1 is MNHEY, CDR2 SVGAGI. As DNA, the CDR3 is TGTGCCAGCAGCCTCCGGGACGGAGCTTTCTTT. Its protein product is CASSLRDGAFF.

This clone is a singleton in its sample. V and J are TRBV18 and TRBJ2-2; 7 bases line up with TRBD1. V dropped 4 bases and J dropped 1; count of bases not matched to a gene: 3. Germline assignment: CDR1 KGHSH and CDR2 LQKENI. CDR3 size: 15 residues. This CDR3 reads CASSRGTENTGELFF. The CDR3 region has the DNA TGTGCCAGCTCACGTGGGACAGAGAACACCGGGGAGCTGTTTTTT.

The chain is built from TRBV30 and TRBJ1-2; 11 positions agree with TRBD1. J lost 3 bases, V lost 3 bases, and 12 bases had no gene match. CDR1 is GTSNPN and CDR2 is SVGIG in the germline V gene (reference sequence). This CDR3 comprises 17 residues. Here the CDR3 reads CAWSAGQGAPSYYGYTF. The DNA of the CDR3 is TGTGCCTGGAGCGCCGGACAGGGGGCCCCGTCGTACTATGGCTACACCTTC.

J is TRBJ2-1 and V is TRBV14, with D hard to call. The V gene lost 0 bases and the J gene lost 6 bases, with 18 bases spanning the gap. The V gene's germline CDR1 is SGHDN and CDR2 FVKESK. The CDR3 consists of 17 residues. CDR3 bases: TGTGCCAGCAGCCAAGATCTCGGGTGGAACAATCTCAATGAGCAGTTCTTC. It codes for CASSQDLGWNNLNEQFF. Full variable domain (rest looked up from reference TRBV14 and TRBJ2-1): EAGVTQFPSHSVIEKGQTVTLRCDPISGHDNLYWYRRVMGKEIKFLLHFVKESKQDESGMPNNRFLAERTGGTYSTLKVQPAELEDSGVYFCASSQDLGWNNLNEQFFGPGTRLTVL.

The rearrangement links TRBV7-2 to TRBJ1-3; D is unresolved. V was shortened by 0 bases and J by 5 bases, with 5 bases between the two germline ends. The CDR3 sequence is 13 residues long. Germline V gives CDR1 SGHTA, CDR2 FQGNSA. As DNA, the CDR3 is TGTGCCAGCAGCTTAGCTGGGAGAAACACCATATATTTT. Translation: CASSLAGRNTIYF.

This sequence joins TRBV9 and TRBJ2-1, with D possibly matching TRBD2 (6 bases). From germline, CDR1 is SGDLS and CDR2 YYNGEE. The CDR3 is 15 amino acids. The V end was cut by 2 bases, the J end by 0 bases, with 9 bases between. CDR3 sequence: CASSVRGSSYNEQFF. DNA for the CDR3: TGTGCCAGCAGCGTTCGGGGGAGCTCCTACAATGAGCAGTTCTTC.

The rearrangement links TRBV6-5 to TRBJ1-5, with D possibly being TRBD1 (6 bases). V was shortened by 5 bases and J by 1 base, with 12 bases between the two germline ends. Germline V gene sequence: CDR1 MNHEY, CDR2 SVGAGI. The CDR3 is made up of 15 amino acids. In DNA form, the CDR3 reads TGTGCCAGCAGTCCCCGGGGGACAAGCAATCAGCCCCAGCATTTT. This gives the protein CASSPRGTSNQPQHF.

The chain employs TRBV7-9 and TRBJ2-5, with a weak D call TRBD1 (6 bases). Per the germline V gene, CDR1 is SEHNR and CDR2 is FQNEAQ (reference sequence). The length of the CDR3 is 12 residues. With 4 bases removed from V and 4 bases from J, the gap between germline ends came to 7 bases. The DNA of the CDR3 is TGTGCCAGCAGCTCCAGGGGAGAGACCCAGTACTTC. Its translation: CASSSRGETQYF.

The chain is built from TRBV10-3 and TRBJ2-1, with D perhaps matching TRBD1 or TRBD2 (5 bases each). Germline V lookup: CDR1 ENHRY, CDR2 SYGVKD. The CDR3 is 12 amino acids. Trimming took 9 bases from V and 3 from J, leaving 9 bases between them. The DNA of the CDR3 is TGTGCCATGGGGACCAACTACAATGAGCAGTTCTTC. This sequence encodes CAMGTNYNEQFF.

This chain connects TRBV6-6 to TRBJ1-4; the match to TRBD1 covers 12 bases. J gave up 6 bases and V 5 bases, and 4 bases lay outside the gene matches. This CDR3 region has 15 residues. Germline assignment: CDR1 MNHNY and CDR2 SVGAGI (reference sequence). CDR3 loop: CASSRGTGGHEKLFF. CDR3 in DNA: TGTGCCAGCAGTCGAGGGACAGGGGGCCATGAAAAACTGTTTTTT.

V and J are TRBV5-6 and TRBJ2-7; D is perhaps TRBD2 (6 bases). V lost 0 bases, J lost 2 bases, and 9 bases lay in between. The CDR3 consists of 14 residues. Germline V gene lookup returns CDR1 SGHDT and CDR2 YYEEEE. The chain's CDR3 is CASSLGGDTYEQYF. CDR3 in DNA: TGTGCCAGCAGCTTGGGGGGGGATACCTACGAGCAGTACTTC.

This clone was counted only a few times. CDR3 nucleotides: TGTGCCAGTAGGGACCGGGAGAGGACCTATAATTCACCCCTCCACTTT. Translating gives CASRDRERTYNSPLHF. The V and J genes are TRBV19 and TRBJ1-6, with D uncertain. CDR1 is LNHDA, CDR2 SQIVND, per germline (reference sequence). Trimming cost V 6 bases and J 2 bases, with 14 bases left between them. This CDR3 has 16 amino acids.

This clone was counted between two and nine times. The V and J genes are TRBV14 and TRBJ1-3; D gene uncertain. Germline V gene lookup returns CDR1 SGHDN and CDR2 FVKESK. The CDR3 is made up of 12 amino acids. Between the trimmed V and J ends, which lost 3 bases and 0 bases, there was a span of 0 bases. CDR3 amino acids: CASSHSGNTIYF. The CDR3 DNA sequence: TGTGCCAGCAGCCACTCTGGAAACACCATATATTTT.

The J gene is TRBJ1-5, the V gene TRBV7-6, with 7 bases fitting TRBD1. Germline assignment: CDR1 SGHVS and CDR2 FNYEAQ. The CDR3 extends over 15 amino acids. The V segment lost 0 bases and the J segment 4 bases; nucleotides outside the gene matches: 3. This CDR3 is CASSLAPTGNQPQHF. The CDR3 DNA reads TGTGCCAGCAGCTTAGCCCCGACAGGGAATCAGCCCCAGCATTTT.

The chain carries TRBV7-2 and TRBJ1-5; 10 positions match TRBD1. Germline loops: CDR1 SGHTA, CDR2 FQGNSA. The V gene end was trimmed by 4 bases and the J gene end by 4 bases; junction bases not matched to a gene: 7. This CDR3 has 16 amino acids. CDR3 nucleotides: TGTGCCAGCAGCTACCCGGACAGGGGGGTAAATCAGCCCCAGCATTTT. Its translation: CASSYPDRGVNQPQHF.

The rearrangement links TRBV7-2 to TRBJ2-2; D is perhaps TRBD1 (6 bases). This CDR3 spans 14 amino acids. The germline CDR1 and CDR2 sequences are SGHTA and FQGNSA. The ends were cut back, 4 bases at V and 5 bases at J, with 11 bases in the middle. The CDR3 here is CASSSNRETGELFF. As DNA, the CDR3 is TGTGCCAGCAGCTCTAACAGGGAAACCGGGGAGCTGTTTTTT. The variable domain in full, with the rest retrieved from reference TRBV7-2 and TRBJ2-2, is GAGVSQSPSNKVTEKGKDVELRCDPISGHTALYWYRQSLGQGLEFLIYFQGNSAPDKSGLPSDRFSAERTGGSVSTLTIQRTQQEDSAVYLCASSSNRETGELFFGEGSRLTVL.

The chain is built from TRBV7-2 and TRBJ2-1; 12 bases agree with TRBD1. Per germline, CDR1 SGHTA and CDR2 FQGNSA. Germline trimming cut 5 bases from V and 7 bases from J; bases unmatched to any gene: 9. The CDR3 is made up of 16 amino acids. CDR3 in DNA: TGTGCCAGCAGCCAGACGGGACAGGGGGCCTGGAATGAGCAGTTCTTC. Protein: CASSQTGQGAWNEQFF. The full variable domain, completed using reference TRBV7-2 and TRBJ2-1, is GAGVSQSPSNKVTEKGKDVELRCDPISGHTALYWYRQSLGQGLEFLIYFQGNSAPDKSGLPSDRFSAERTGGSVSTLTIQRTQQEDSAVYLCASSQTGQGAWNEQFFGPGTRLTVL.

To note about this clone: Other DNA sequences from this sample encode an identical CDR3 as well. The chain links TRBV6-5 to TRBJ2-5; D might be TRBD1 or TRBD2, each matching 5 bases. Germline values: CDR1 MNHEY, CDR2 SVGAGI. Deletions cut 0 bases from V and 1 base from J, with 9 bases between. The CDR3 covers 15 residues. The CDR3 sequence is CASSYSSGPQETQYF. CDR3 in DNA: TGTGCCAGCAGTTACTCCTCGGGACCCCAAGAGACCCAGTACTTC.

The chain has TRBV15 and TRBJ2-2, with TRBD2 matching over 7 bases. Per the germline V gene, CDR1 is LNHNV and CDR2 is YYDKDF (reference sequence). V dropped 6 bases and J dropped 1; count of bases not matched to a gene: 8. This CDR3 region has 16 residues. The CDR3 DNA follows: TGTGCCACCAGAGGGAGGGAGTTCGAGAACACCGGGGAGCTGTTTTTT. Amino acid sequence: CATRGREFENTGELFF.

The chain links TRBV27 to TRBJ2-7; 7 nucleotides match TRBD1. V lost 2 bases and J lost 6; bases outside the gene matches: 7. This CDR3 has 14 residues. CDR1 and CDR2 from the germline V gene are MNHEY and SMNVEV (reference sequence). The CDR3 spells CASSLVRGKSEQYF. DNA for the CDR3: TGTGCCAGCAGTTTAGTCAGGGGGAAAAGCGAGCAGTACTTC.

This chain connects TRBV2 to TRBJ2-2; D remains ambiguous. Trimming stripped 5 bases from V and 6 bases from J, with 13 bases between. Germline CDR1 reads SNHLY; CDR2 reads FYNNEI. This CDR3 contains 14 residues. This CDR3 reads CASSILNTPGELFF. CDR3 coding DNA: TGTGCCAGCAGTATATTAAACACCCCCGGGGAGCTGTTTTTT.

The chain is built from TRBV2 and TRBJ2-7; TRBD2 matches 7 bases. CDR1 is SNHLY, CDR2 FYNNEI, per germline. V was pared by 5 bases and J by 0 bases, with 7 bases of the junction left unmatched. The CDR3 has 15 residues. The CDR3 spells CASSLQRGPSYEQYF. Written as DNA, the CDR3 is TGTGCCAGCAGTCTTCAGCGGGGACCCTCCTACGAGCAGTACTTC.